A single sample is the source of the 3 T cell receptor beta chains below, sequenced in a study of Ad26.COV2.S vaccination and SARS-CoV-2 variants (dated by TCRdb to the early 2020s). The library was made by the immunoSEQ multiplex PCR assay. TCRdb carries this immuneACCESS record with in-frame sequences only. Its versions omit some clonotypes, under half of them owing to an unresolved V gene in the studies checked, with the rest unexplained. This sample is represented by about 350,000 clones; 92% of them were singletons. The leading ten clones occupy 3% to 4% of the sample. The time point label, read with the paper, signifies: individuals recovered from natural SARS-CoV-2 infection. The sample consisted of peripheral blood, taken after recovery from COVID-19. These receptors were taken from a human donor who had recovered from COVID-19.

The gene calls are TRBV27 and TRBJ2-3, with 9 positions matching TRBD2. Germline-derived CDR1 and CDR2 are MNHEY and SMNVEV (reference sequence). The CDR3 is 18 residues long. Germline trimming cut 5 bases from V and 5 bases from J; bases unmatched to any gene: 17. The CDR3 protein is CASSPIGAAGGPGDTQYF. Written as DNA, the CDR3 is TGTGCCAGCAGTCCCATCGGTGCGGCGGGGGGGCCAGGAGATACGCAGTATTTT.

The chain uses TRBV7-3 and TRBJ2-2; D is ambiguous. Germline CDR1 reads SGHTA; CDR2 reads FQGTGA. Trimming removed 0 bases at V and 6 bases at J, with 5 bases between. The CDR3 spans 13 residues. As DNA, the CDR3 is TGTGCCAGCAGCTTAACTATTTCCGGGGAGCTGTTTTTT. Residues: CASSLTISGELFF. The complete variable domain, with remaining parts taken from reference TRBV7-3 and TRBJ2-2, reads GAGVSQTPSNKVTEKGKYVELRCDPISGHTALYWYRQSLGQGPEFLIYFQGTGAADDSGLPNDRFFAVRPEGSVSTLKIQRTERGDSAVYLCASSLTISGELFFGEGSRLTVL.

In regard to this clone: Distinct nucleotide sequences in the sample also encode this CDR3. V gene TRBV11-2 combines with J gene TRBJ1-5; D uncertain. V dropped 2 bases and J dropped 1 base, with 9 bases sitting between them. Germline CDR1 reads SGHAT; CDR2 reads FQNNGV. This CDR3 comprises 15 residues. CDR3 bases: TGTGCCAGCAGCTTAACGGGTTACAGCAATCAGCCCCAGCATTTT. This codes for CASSLTGYSNQPQHF.